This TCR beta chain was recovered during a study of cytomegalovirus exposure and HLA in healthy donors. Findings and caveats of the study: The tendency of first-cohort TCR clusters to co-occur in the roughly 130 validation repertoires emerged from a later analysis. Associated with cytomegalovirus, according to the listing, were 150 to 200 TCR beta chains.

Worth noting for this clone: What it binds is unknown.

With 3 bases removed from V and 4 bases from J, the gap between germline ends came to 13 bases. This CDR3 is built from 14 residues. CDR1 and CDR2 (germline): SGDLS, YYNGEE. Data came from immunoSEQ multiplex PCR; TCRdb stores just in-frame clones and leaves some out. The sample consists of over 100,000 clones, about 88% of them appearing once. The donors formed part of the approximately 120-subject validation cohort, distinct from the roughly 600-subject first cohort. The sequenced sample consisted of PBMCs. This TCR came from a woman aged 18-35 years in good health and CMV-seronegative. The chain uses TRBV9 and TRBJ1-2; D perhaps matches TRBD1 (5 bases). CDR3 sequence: CASSARVGGYGYTF. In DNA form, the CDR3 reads TGTGCCAGCAGCGCCCGTGTGGGGGGCTATGGCTACACCTTC.